A single T cell receptor beta chain is shown here with its context. The target of this receptor is not known. The sample holds no much larger clone one base away, and base qualities are not on file. The data originate from a study of T cells in Graves' hyperthyroidism and ophthalmopathy (dated by TCRdb to about 2019). Looking at the study overall: Peripheral blood samples were taken at the time of initial diagnosis, prior to any treatment. The roughly 91 discovery patients were randomly divided into training and test sets at a 7:3 ratio. Following sampling, methimazole starting at 30 mg daily was given to hyperthyroidism patients, and high-dose intravenous methylprednisolone was given to ophthalmopathy patients. A discovery cohort of 95 to 100 patients, roughly 45 with Graves' ophthalmopathy and about 60 with stable Graves' hyperthyroidism, was used to find distinguishing TCR V-J signatures. TCR Vbeta CDR3 sequencing of some 140 peripheral blood samples (over 40 ophthalmopathy, over 70 hyperthyroidism and approximately 17 progressor patients) is reported in the paper. In addition, the study compared T-cell repertoires in thyroid tissue and in blood from about 6 Graves' hyperthyroidism patients. Prospective prediction of ophthalmopathy was tested in an independent validation cohort of approximately 18 hyperthyroidism patients and some 17 patients who later progressed to ophthalmopathy. Points the paper makes about the study in general: No statistical method was used to set the sample size in advance, and investigators knew the group allocation. In validation, progression to ophthalmopathy was predicted by the model with 70.59% sensitivity and approximately 78% specificity, a median of approximately 7.1 months before onset. A model built on a 13 V-J signature distinguished ophthalmopathy from stable hyperthyroidism, reaching about 89% sensitivity and about 81% specificity in cross-validation and 80%/75% in testing. Most expanded thyroid clonotypes (frequency above 0.001) were also found in blood, which suggests that blood repertoires may mirror thyroid immune responses.

The CDR3 runs 13 amino acids, cysteine and phenylalanine included. The DNA shown is the 39-base CDR3, in frame from base 1. The germline V gene sets CDR1 to SGDLS and CDR2 to YYNGEE. Trimming at the junction amounts to 4 bases on V and 0 bases on J, and the germline ends lie 5 bases apart. Hyperthyroidism patients were newly diagnosed, had a disease duration of under 2 months, and were aged 18 to 65 years. Exclusion was applied to patients with uncontrolled infections, other autoimmune diseases, pregnancy or lactation. Diagnoses were established on the basis of clinical symptoms, serum thyroxine and TRAb, thyroid ultrasound, and orbital computed tomography. Blood from progressor patients was drawn when they were first diagnosed with hyperthyroidism, before any ophthalmopathy symptoms appeared. PBMCs were separated from roughly 10 ml of fresh peripheral blood using Ficoll-Paque density gradient centrifugation. Progressor patients were initially diagnosed with Graves' hyperthyroidism and developed ophthalmopathy during follow-up. Total RNA was extracted with Trizol reagent, and quality was checked on an Agilent 2100 Bioanalyzer.

The TCR beta CDR3 regions were amplified from the RNA transcripts. The first round of RT-PCR for the TCR CDR3 was performed with the HTBI primer set and the Qiagen OneStep RT-PCR kit. Libraries were constructed in a second round of multiplex PCR, after which size selection and purification were carried out. The libraries were sequenced on an Illumina HiSeq2000 using paired-end 100 bp reads. Turning to the authors' computational methods: SOAPnuke was used to process the raw data, removing reads that contained adapters or uncalled bases, had a mean Phred below 15, or lacked an exact match to the constant primer or identifier. COPE v1.2.5 was used to merge high-quality paired reads, and clonotypes were defined as unique nucleotide sequences. Clonotypes were aligned to IMGT TRBV, TRBD and TRBJ reference segments using MiTCR v1.1. The analysis included only V-J combinations with a frequency above 0.0001, which together covered 99% to 99.2% of the repertoires. The TCS score was defined as the ratio of F50 (clonal expansion) to E x V (chaos), calculated using BLOSUM62-based TCRdist between CDR3 peptides within each V-J. Welch's t-statistics and random forest reduced around 520 V-J features to roughly 13, which were used in a naive Bayes classifier (R e1071). TCRdb reprocessing: public reads trimmed at Q25 with fastp, clones called with MiXCR, in-frame beta chains kept. Entries that share a CDR3 protein sequence are merged under the most common genes and DNA. These V and J calls rely on TCRdb rather than the paper's analysis. A total of approximately 720,000 distinct CDR3 sequences appear in this sample, around 20% of them only once. Of the sample, 16% is held by the ten largest clones.

The sequence joins TRBV9 to TRBJ1-3; a confident D gene designation cannot be given. Sequencing was carried out using blood. This TCR derives from a woman between 45 and 60 years old with Graves' hyperthyroidism that later progressed to Graves' ophthalmopathy. The base sequence is TGTGCCAGCAGCCAGAACTCTGGAAACACCATATATTTT. This is translated as CASSQNSGNTIYF.